Presented here are 23 T cell receptor beta chains from one specimen sequenced in a study of T cells in Graves' hyperthyroidism and ophthalmopathy. TCR beta CDR3 sequences were amplified from RNA transcripts. The HTBI set primed first-round TCR CDR3 RT-PCR. TCRdb re-derived calls from the multiplex PCR reads in MiXCR, one entry per CDR3 protein. Of 300,000 or so distinct CDR3 sequences listed, around a sixth were seen once; the top ten hold around 34%. The sequencing input was blood. The source is a young man with Graves' hyperthyroidism.

This clonotype appeared a few times. The J gene is TRBJ2-4, the V gene TRBV6-2 or TRBV6-3; D ambiguous. The CDR3 consists of 12 residues. V lost 6 bases and J lost 0, with 3 bases in between. The germline gives CDR1 MNHEY, CDR2 SVGEGT. CDR3: CASRVAKNIQYF. In DNA form, the CDR3 reads TGTGCCAGCAGAGTAGCCAAAAACATTCAGTACTTC.

This clonotype was recorded a few times. V gene TRBV12-5 combines with J gene TRBJ2-5; D unresolved. CDR1 and CDR2 (germline): LGHNT, FRNRAP. V lost 4 bases and J 5 bases, leaving 5 bases between the germline ends. The CDR3 sequence is 11 residues long. CDR3 protein: CASGYSETQYF. The CDR3 region has the DNA TGTGCTAGTGGTTATAGCGAGACCCAGTACTTC.

This clonotype was counted a few times. The chain carries TRBV18 and TRBJ2-5; D unresolved. This CDR3 has 13 residues. CDR1 KGHSH and CDR2 LQKENI come from the germline V gene. Between the trimmed V and J ends, which lost 6 bases and 0 bases, there was a span of 8 bases. The CDR3 sequence is CASSPWYQETQYF. The CDR3 nucleotides are TGTGCCAGCTCTCCGTGGTACCAAGAGACCCAGTACTTC.

This clonotype was seen repeatedly, ten times or more. The chain has TRBV11-2 and TRBJ2-7; 7 nucleotides match TRBD1. Germline V gene lookup returns CDR1 SGHAT and CDR2 FQNNGV. The CDR3 totals 12 residues. The V and J ends lost 5 bases and 6 bases, in that order; junction bases with no gene match: 4. The CDR3 region is CASSMTGSEQYF. CDR3 bases: TGTGCCAGCAGCATGACAGGGTCCGAGCAGTACTTC.

This rearrangement joins TRBV27 to TRBJ2-2; D is uncertain. Per the germline V gene, CDR1 is MNHEY and CDR2 is SMNVEV (reference sequence). There are 14 residues in the CDR3. Between the trimmed V and J ends, which lost 7 bases and 5 bases, there was a span of 14 bases. The CDR3 spells CASTGEARTGELFF. The CDR3 DNA is TGTGCCAGCACGGGCGAGGCCCGGACCGGGGAGCTGTTTTTT.

The CDR3 bases are TGTGCCAGCAGCTTAAATACAGGGGTGGGTCAGCCCCAGCATTTT. Amino acids: CASSLNTGVGQPQHF. V is TRBV28 and J is TRBJ1-5; TRBD1 aligns across 7 bases. The V and J ends lost 6 bases and 6 bases, in that order; junction bases with no gene match: 11. The germline CDR1 and CDR2 sequences are MDHEN and SYDVKM. The CDR3 length is 15 residues.

This chain connects TRBV20-1 to TRBJ2-1; the match to TRBD2 covers 8 bases. CDR1 and CDR2 from the germline V gene are DFQATT and SNEGSKA (reference sequence). The CDR3 runs 15 residues. J lost 7 bases, V lost 6 bases, and 14 bases had no gene match. The CDR3 sequence is CSARIAGKGMNEQFF. The CDR3 DNA reads TGCAGTGCCAGGATAGCGGGAAAGGGAATGAATGAGCAGTTCTTC.

At least ten counts were recorded for this clonotype. The chain couples TRBV5-1 to TRBJ2-3; D is uncertain. V lost 0 bases, J lost 0 bases, and 5 bases lay in between. CDR3 size: 14 residues. Per germline, CDR1 SGHRS and CDR2 YFSETQ. The CDR3 loop is CASSLVDSTDTQYF. The CDR3 nucleotides read TGCGCCAGCAGCTTGGTTGACAGCACAGATACGCAGTATTTT.

This clonotype was observed at least ten times. This chain uses TRBV14 with TRBJ2-5; 8 bases line up with TRBD1. This CDR3 comprises 15 residues. Germline values: CDR1 SGHDN, CDR2 FVKESK. V trimming: 3 bases; J trimming: 4 bases; junction bases outside the gene matches: 7. CDR3 residues: CASSQQTGARETQYF. The CDR3 DNA reads TGTGCCAGCAGCCAGCAGACAGGGGCGAGAGAGACCCAGTACTTC.

V and J are TRBV7-9 and TRBJ2-3; 8 bases fit TRBD1. CDR1 SEHNR and CDR2 FQNEAQ come from the germline V gene (reference sequence). The ends lost 5 bases at V and 2 bases at J; junction bases unmatched: 9. This CDR3 comprises 16 residues. The CDR3 region is CASSEAGTGVTDTQYF. The CDR3 DNA sequence: TGTGCCAGCAGCGAAGCCGGGACAGGAGTCACAGATACGCAGTATTTT.

This clonotype was seen at least ten times. This chain joins TRBV29-1 and TRBJ2-1; 9 bases match TRBD2. Germline V lookup: CDR1 SQVTM, CDR2 ANQGSEA. This CDR3 is built from 14 residues. Unmatched junction bases numbered 7, after V lost 6 bases and J lost 4 bases. The CDR3 is CSVYWTSVYNEQFF. The CDR3 nucleotides are TGCAGCGTCTATTGGACTAGCGTTTACAATGAGCAGTTCTTC.

This clonotype came up a few times. This chain joins TRBV5-5 and TRBJ2-7; the D gene is possibly TRBD2 (6 bases). V lost 6 bases, J lost 3 bases, and 10 bases lay in between. The CDR3 is made up of 12 amino acids. Germline V gene data show CDR1 as SGHKS and CDR2 as YYEKEE (reference sequence). The CDR3 region has the DNA TGTGCCAGCACCACCGGGAGCTACGAGCAGTACTTC. This codes for CASTTGSYEQYF. The full variable domain, with the rest looked up from reference TRBV5-5 and TRBJ2-7, is DAGVTQSPTHLIKTRGQQVTLRCSPISGHKSVSWYQQVLGQGPQFIFQYYEKEERGRGNFPDRFSARQFPNYSSELNVNALLLGDSALYLCASTTGSYEQYFGPGTRLTVT.

There are a few counts of this clonotype. The chain joins TRBV12-3 or TRBV12-4 to TRBJ2-1; D might be TRBD1 (6 bases). Trimming removed 8 bases from V and 7 bases from J, with 21 bases in between. CDR3 length equals 15 residues. The CDR3 region is CASYVLGGESNEQFF. The CDR3 DNA is TGTGCCAGCTACGTTCTAGGGGGAGAATCGAATGAGCAGTTCTTC.

This clonotype has more than one count but fewer than ten. V is TRBV28 and J is TRBJ2-3; 8 bases agree with TRBD1. The germline CDR1 and CDR2 sequences are MDHEN and SYDVKM. V lost 8 bases, J lost 0 bases, and 4 bases stayed unmatched. The CDR3 is 14 residues long. Here the CDR3 DNA reads TGTGCCAGCCTCCGGGACAGGAGCACAGATACGCAGTATTTT. Translation gives CASLRDRSTDTQYF.

This clonotype was counted at least ten times. This chain links TRBV18 with TRBJ2-7, with D perhaps TRBD2 (5 bases). Germline V gene data show CDR1 as KGHSH and CDR2 as LQKENI. The CDR3 consists of 14 residues. V was shortened by 0 bases and J by 6 bases, with 12 bases between the two germline ends. CDR3 bases: TGTGCCAGCTCACCACCGAGGGTACCTACCGAGCAGTACTTC. Encoded protein: CASSPPRVPTEQYF.

In this sample, this clonotype turned up many times. The genes are TRBV29-1 and TRBJ2-5; weak D call: TRBD2 (6 bases). Looked up from germline, CDR1 is SQVTM and CDR2 is ANQGSEA. The CDR3 extends over 11 amino acids. V dropped 7 bases and J dropped 5 bases, with 11 bases sitting between them. CDR3: CSAEEGETQYF. The CDR3 nucleotides read TGCAGCGCCGAGGAGGGGGAGACCCAGTACTTC.

In its sample, this clonotype was seen many times. This sequence joins TRBV5-4 and TRBJ1-2; TRBD1 matches at 7 bases. The CDR3 totals 14 residues. CDR1 and CDR2 from the germline V gene are SGHNT and YYREEE (reference sequence). The V gene end was trimmed by 2 bases and the J gene end by 5 bases; junction bases not matched to a gene: 6. CDR3 nucleotides: TGTGCCAGCAGCTTTAGGGGCAGGGGGTATGGCTACACCTTC. Its translation is CASSFRGRGYGYTF.

Ten or more counts support this clonotype. This rearrangement joins TRBV25-1 to TRBJ1-1; maybe TRBD1 (5 bases). CDR3 length equals 12 residues. CDR1 is MGHDK and CDR2 is SYGVNS in the germline V gene. V gave up 1 base and J gave up 8 bases, with 8 bases separating them. CDR3 DNA: TGTGCCAGCAGTGAATTCAACAGGGAAGCTTTCTTT. It codes for CASSEFNREAFF.

This clonotype was seen repeatedly, ten times or more. The chain combines TRBV7-9 with TRBJ2-1, with D perhaps matching TRBD1 (5 bases). The CDR3 totals 16 residues. The germline V and J ends were trimmed by 5 bases and 0 bases, with 14 bases remaining between them. Germline V gene sequence: CDR1 SEHNR, CDR2 FQNEAQ (reference sequence). In DNA, the CDR3 is TGTGCCAGCAGCAGCAGGGAATCAGGCTCCTACAATGAGCAGTTCTTC. Its translation: CASSSRESGSYNEQFF.

The chain employs TRBV6-1 and TRBJ1-1, with a possible D match to TRBD1 (6 bases). CDR3 length equals 14 residues. The V gene's germline CDR1 is MNHNS and CDR2 SASEGT. Trimming shortened V by 3 bases and J by 5 bases, and 13 bases separated the two germline ends. In DNA form, the CDR3 reads TGTGCCAGCAGTGAGAGGGGGGGTTGGACTGAAGCTTTCTTT. Translation: CASSERGGWTEAFF.

This CDR3 reads CASSLRMYTEAFF. CDR3 nucleotide sequence: TGTGCCAGCAGTTTAAGGATGTACACTGAAGCTTTCTTT. V and J are TRBV6-2 or TRBV6-3 and TRBJ1-1; the D is unclear. The germline V gene has CDR1 MNHEY and CDR2 SVGEGT. V lost 4 bases, J lost 3 bases, and 9 bases lay in between. The CDR3 consists of 13 residues.

This clonotype has a handful of counts. This chain connects TRBV20-1 to TRBJ2-7; 8 positions agree with TRBD2. Germline loops: CDR1 DFQATT, CDR2 SNEGSKA (reference sequence). The CDR3 runs 17 residues. Losses at the gene ends were 0 bases for V and 6 bases for J; bases not matched to a gene: 16. This chain's CDR3 is CSARDRPRAAGVREQYF. Here the CDR3 DNA reads TGCAGTGCTAGAGATCGCCCTCGTGCAGCGGGAGTGCGCGAGCAGTACTTC.

This clonotype was seen at least ten times. The chain is built from TRBV18 and TRBJ2-1, with TRBD2 as a possible D gene (6 bases). Trimming pared 2 bases from V and 0 bases from J, leaving 11 bases between. The germline CDR1 and CDR2 sequences are KGHSH and LQKENI. The CDR3 extends over 16 amino acids. CDR3 nucleotides: TGTGCCAGCTCACCAGACTCCGGGAGCTCCTACAATGAGCAGTTCTTC. It is translated as CASSPDSGSSYNEQFF.